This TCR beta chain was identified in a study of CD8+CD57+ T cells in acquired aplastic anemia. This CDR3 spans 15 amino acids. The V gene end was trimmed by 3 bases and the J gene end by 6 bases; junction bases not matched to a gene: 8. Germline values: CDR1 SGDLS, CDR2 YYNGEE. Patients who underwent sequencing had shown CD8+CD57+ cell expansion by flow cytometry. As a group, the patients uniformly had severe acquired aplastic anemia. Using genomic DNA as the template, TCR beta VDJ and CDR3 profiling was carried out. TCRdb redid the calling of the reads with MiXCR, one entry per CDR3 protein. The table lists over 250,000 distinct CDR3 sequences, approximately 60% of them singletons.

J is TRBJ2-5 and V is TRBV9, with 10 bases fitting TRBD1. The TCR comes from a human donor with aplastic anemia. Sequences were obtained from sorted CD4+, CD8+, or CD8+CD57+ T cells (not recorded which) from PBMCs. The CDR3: CASSGGQGGLQTQYF. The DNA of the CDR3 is TGTGCCAGCAGCGGAGGACAGGGGGGGCTTCAGACCCAGTACTTC.